Listed here are 15 T cell receptor beta chains from one sample, sequenced in a study of OX40 agonist ivuxolimab in advanced cancers. Assay: immunoSEQ multiplex PCR; the TCRdb copy retains only in-frame clones and omits some. In the table there are around 99,000 clones, about 91% of which are singletons. Sequenced material: CD4+ or CD8+ T cells sorted from blood, taken in a trial of the OX40 agonist ivuxolimab. The receptor source for this set is an adult with an advanced solid tumor such as melanoma, head and neck, liver or kidney cancer.

For the CDR3, the DNA is TGTGCCAGCAGTTTCCTTCCTTCCTCTGGAAACACCATATATTTT. It translates to CASSFLPSSGNTIYF. The chain uses TRBV28 and TRBJ1-3; D is unclear. This CDR3 region has 15 residues. The germline V and J ends were trimmed by 3 bases and 0 bases, with 9 bases remaining between them. CDR1 and CDR2 from the germline V gene are MDHEN and SYDVKM. Based on the CDR3 plus reference TRBV28 and TRBJ1-3, the full variable domain is DVKVTQSSRYLVKRTGEKVFLECVQDMDHENMFWYRQDPGLGLRLIYFSYDVKMKEKGDIPEGYSVSREKKERFSLILESASTNQTSMYLCASSFLPSSGNTIYFGEGSWLTVV.

The chain combines TRBV20-1 with TRBJ2-1, with D perhaps matching TRBD2 (5 bases). The CDR3 is 11 residues long. The germline gives CDR1 DFQATT, CDR2 SNEGSKA (reference sequence). Trimming stripped 3 bases from V and 7 bases from J, with 7 bases between. CDR3 sequence reads: CSASGENEQFF. Written as DNA, the CDR3 is TGCAGTGCTAGCGGGGAGAATGAGCAGTTCTTC.

The genes are TRBV28 and TRBJ1-2; the match to TRBD1 covers 11 bases. V gave up 6 bases and J gave up 8 bases; unmatched junction bases: 8. Germline CDR1 and CDR2: MDHEN and SYDVKM. The CDR3 totals 14 residues. The CDR3 here is CASRRGQGADGYTF. The CDR3 DNA reads as TGTGCCAGCAGACGAGGACAGGGGGCGGACGGCTACACCTTC.

This chain uses TRBV15 with TRBJ2-1; D is possibly TRBD1 (6 bases). The germline V and J ends were trimmed by 1 base and 8 bases, with 15 bases remaining between them. Per the germline V gene, CDR1 is LNHNV and CDR2 is YYDKDF (reference sequence). This CDR3 has 15 residues. CDR3 amino acids: CATSRGHVGTHEQFF. As DNA, the CDR3 is TGTGCCACCAGCAGAGGCCACGTAGGGACACATGAGCAGTTCTTC.

V gene TRBV28 combines with J gene TRBJ1-1, with D possibly being TRBD1 (5 bases). The CDR3 extends over 14 amino acids. Germline lookup yields CDR1 MDHEN and CDR2 SYDVKM. V dropped 5 bases and J dropped 1 base, with 11 bases sitting between them. CDR3: CASSPTGANTEAFF. CDR3 nucleotides: TGTGCCAGCAGTCCTACAGGAGCGAACACTGAAGCTTTCTTT.

This rearrangement joins TRBV4-3 to TRBJ1-1; TRBD1 aligns across 9 bases. The trim removed 2 bases at V and 2 bases at J, leaving 3 bases unmatched. This CDR3 is built from 15 residues. Germline assignment: CDR1 LGHNA and CDR2 YSLEER. CDR3: CASSQRQGGNTEAFF. The CDR3 coding sequence is TGCGCCAGCAGCCAACGACAGGGGGGAAACACTGAAGCTTTCTTT.

In DNA form, the CDR3 reads TGTGCCAGCAGCTTACGGGTATCTAATGAAAAACTGTTTTTT. Amino acid sequence: CASSLRVSNEKLFF. The chain has TRBV11-1 and TRBJ1-4, with no clear D. This CDR3 comprises 14 residues. V lost 2 bases to trimming and J lost 3 bases, with 7 bases between them. Germline V lookup: CDR1 SGHAT, CDR2 FQDESV (reference sequence).

The V call is TRBV27, the J call TRBJ1-1, with TRBD1 identical over 8 bases. This CDR3 has 14 amino acids. Germline V lookup: CDR1 MNHEY, CDR2 SMNVEV (reference sequence). J lost 4 bases, V lost 6 bases, and 7 bases had no gene match. The CDR3 coding sequence is TGTGCCAGCAGGGAACAGGGGGGGAGCACTGAAGCTTTCTTT. It codes for CASREQGGSTEAFF.

The chain links TRBV30 to TRBJ2-1; 8 bases align to TRBD2. CDR3 size: 14 residues. The V and J ends lost 0 bases and 4 bases, in that order; junction bases with no gene match: 2. Germline-derived CDR1 and CDR2 are GTSNPN and SVGIG (reference sequence). The DNA for the CDR3 is TGTGCCTGGAGTGTAACTAGCGGATACAATGAGCAGTTCTTC. Translated, it gives CAWSVTSGYNEQFF. The complete variable domain, with remaining parts taken from reference TRBV30 and TRBJ2-1, reads SQTIHQWPATLVQPVGSPLSLECTVEGTSNPNLYWYRQAAGRGLQLLFYSVGIGQISSEVPQNLSASRPQDRQFILSSKKLLLSDSGFYLCAWSVTSGYNEQFFGPGTRLTVL.

This clone appeared a few times. This chain joins TRBV19 and TRBJ1-3; D ambiguous. Germline CDR1 LNHDA, CDR2 SQIVND (reference sequence). The CDR3 is 13 residues long. Between the trimmed V and J ends, which lost 5 bases and 4 bases, there was a span of 9 bases. Here the CDR3 DNA reads TGTGCCAGTAGTCAAGACTGGGGAAACACCATATATTTT. Its protein is CASSQDWGNTIYF.

J is TRBJ1-1 and V is TRBV18; D uncertain. The CDR3 totals 14 residues. Trimming left V 2 bases short and J 4 bases short, with 11 bases between. The V gene's germline CDR1 is KGHSH and CDR2 LQKENI. In DNA, the CDR3 is TGTGCCAGCTCACCAAGGTCTCGGGGCACTGAAGCTTTCTTT. Amino acid sequence: CASSPRSRGTEAFF. Combining the CDR3 with reference TRBV18 and TRBJ1-1 gives the whole variable domain NAGVMQNPRHLVRRRGQEARLRCSPMKGHSHVYWYRQLPEEGLKFMVYLQKENIIDESGMPKERFSAEFPKEGPSILRIQQVVRGDSAAYFCASSPRSRGTEAFFGQGTRLTVV.

The chain has TRBV5-6 and TRBJ2-5; D might be TRBD1 (5 bases). Between the trimmed V and J ends, which lost 1 base and 2 bases, there was a span of 18 bases. This CDR3 has 17 residues. CDR1 is SGHDT and CDR2 is YYEEEE in the germline V gene. DNA for the CDR3: TGTGCCAGCAGCTTGTGGCAGGGCCCAAGGCGGCAAGAGACCCAGTACTTC. It yields the protein CASSLWQGPRRQETQYF.

The chain is built from TRBV7-2 and TRBJ2-2; D is unresolved. Trimming removed 5 bases at V and 2 bases at J, with 9 bases between. The CDR3 contains 14 residues. Germline CDR1 and CDR2: SGHTA and FQGNSA. The CDR3 DNA reads TGTGCCAGCAGCGCATACTTTAACACCGGGGAGCTGTTTTTT. Translating it yields CASSAYFNTGELFF.

This clone was detected only a few times. The rearrangement links TRBV27 to TRBJ2-1; tentatively, D is TRBD2 (5 bases). There are 13 residues in the CDR3. The ends were cut back, 0 bases at V and 5 bases at J, with 5 bases in the middle. Germline lookup yields CDR1 MNHEY and CDR2 SMNVEV (reference sequence). CDR3 coding DNA: TGTGCCAGCAGTTTATCGGAGGACAATGAGCAGTTCTTC. Amino acid sequence: CASSLSEDNEQFF.

The chain is built from TRBV27 and TRBJ2-7; 14 nucleotides align to TRBD2. Germline V lookup: CDR1 MNHEY, CDR2 SMNVEV (reference sequence). V was pared by 2 bases and J by 6 bases, with 9 bases of the junction left unmatched. The CDR3 spans 17 residues. CDR3 sequence reads: CASSLPSGTSGSGEQYF. CDR3 bases: TGTGCCAGCAGTTTACCGTCCGGGACTAGCGGGAGTGGCGAGCAGTACTTC.